This T cell receptor beta chain derives from a study of cytomegalovirus exposure and HLA in healthy donors. Study information: Previous work identified roughly 110 million unique TCR beta sequences from 200 million or so T cells.

Notes on the study in general: In vitro experiments confirmed that a few CMV-associated chains were specific for CMV antigens.

Comment on this clone: What it binds is unknown.

The CDR3 is 12 amino acids. In germline, CDR1 is SNHLY, CDR2 FYNNEI. The V gene lost 4 bases and the J gene lost 7 bases, with 8 bases spanning the gap. This PCR relied on a set of 60 Vbeta primers and 13 Jbeta primers. The method was immunoSEQ multiplex PCR; TCRdb's version includes in-frame clones alone and lacks a portion of them. The sample carries about 130,000 clones, around 76% recorded once. The clonotype comes from a woman in her 50s in good health and CMV-seronegative. The chain combines TRBV2 with TRBJ2-1, with a weak D call TRBD2 (6 bases). The sequencing sample was made of PBMCs. The CDR3 is CASSGLANEQFF. The DNA for the CDR3 is TGTGCCAGCAGTGGGCTAGCGAATGAGCAGTTCTTC.